A selection of T cell receptor beta chains follows, all from one sample in a study of blood T cell repertoires in COVID-19. Sequencing used immunoSEQ multiplex PCR; TCRdb keeps in-frame clones, though not all of them. Here the sample spans 250,000 to 300,000 clones, around nine tenths being singletons. Sequencing input: peripheral blood. The receptor set was obtained from an older woman with acute or convalescent COVID-19. Both conserved end residues are part of each CDR3. Each record gives: V gene, D gene, J gene, CDR3 length, clone size, CDR3 protein, CDR3 DNA. The D gene is left open where the match is weak. Rows give clone size only sometimes, using once, few, many, or a class for an expanded clone.

TRBV20-1,.,TRBJ1-2,11,.,CSAPSRSGYTF,TGCAGTGCCCCTTCACGAAGCGGCTACACCTTC
TRBV18,.,TRBJ1-3,17,.,CASSPVVALSSGNTIYF,TGTGCCAGCTCACCTGTCGTGGCCCTCTCCTCTGGAAACACCATATATTTT
TRBV4-2,TRBD1,TRBJ2-7,15,few,CASSQGGTGSGEQYF,TGTGCCAGCAGCCAAGGAGGGACAGGGTCGGGGGAGCAGTACTTC
TRBV5-4,.,TRBJ2-5,13,.,CASSSPGQETQYF,TGTGCCAGCAGCTCCCCAGGGCAAGAGACCCAGTACTTC
TRBV28,.,TRBJ1-4,15,.,CASIPGGATNEKLFF,TGTGCCAGCATCCCTGGGGGGGCAACTAATGAAAAACTGTTTTTT
TRBV28,.,TRBJ1-6,14,.,CASVQGSRNSPLHF,TGTGCCAGCGTCCAGGGAAGTCGCAATTCACCCCTCCACTTT
TRBV2,.,TRBJ2-7,13,.,CASEDGRAYEQYF,TGTGCCAGCGAGGATGGCAGGGCCTACGAGCAGTACTTC
TRBV5-3,.,TRBJ1-2,11,.,CARTINYGYTF,TGTGCCAGAACAATTAACTATGGCTACACCTTC
TRBV7-9,TRBD2,TRBJ2-1,13,.,CASSLGTRDEQFF,TGTGCCAGCAGCTTGGGGACTAGAGATGAGCAGTTCTTC
TRBV25-1,.,TRBJ1-2,11,.,CASSRGDGYTF,TGTGCCAGCAGCCGCGGGGACGGCTACACCTTC
TRBV5-6,TRBD2,TRBJ2-7,16,once,CASSLLGTSGMGEQYF,TGTGCCAGCAGCTTGCTAGGGACTAGCGGGATGGGGGAGCAGTACTTC
TRBV11-2,.,TRBJ1-1,15,.,CASSPGPTTDTEAFF,TGTGCCAGCAGCCCAGGTCCTACGACGGACACTGAAGCTTTCTTT
TRBV6-5,.,TRBJ1-1,12,.,CASSQGNTEAFF,TGTGCCAGCAGTCAGGGGAACACTGAAGCTTTCTTT
TRBV2,TRBD2,TRBJ2-5,17,.,CASSEPSGGRYQETQYF,TGTGCCAGCAGTGAGCCTAGCGGGGGCCGGTACCAAGAGACCCAGTACTTC
TRBV5-5,.,TRBJ1-5,14,.,CASSLVPGDQPQHF,TGTGCCAGCAGCTTGGTTCCAGGGGATCAGCCCCAGCATTTT
TRBV25-1,.,TRBJ1-2,12,.,CASGGGTYGYTF,TGTGCCAGCGGCGGGGGGACCTATGGCTACACCTTC
TRBV5-5,.,TRBJ2-5,13,.,CASSLGGSETQYF,TGTGCCAGCAGCTTGGGAGGTAGTGAGACCCAGTACTTC
TRBV9,TRBD1,TRBJ1-3,16,.,CASSAHRGSSGNTIYF,TGTGCCAGCAGCGCCCACAGGGGCAGCTCTGGAAACACCATATATTTT
TRBV18,TRBD1,TRBJ2-1,16,.,CASSPTKMTGVNEQFF,TGTGCCAGCTCACCAACGAAAATGACAGGGGTAAATGAGCAGTTCTTC
TRBV28,.,TRBJ1-3,14,.,CATRRPGGGNTIYF,TGTGCCACCCGTCGTCCCGGCGGTGGAAACACCATATATTTT
TRBV3-1/TRBV3-2,TRBD1,TRBJ1-1,14,few,CASSARQGMSEAFF,TGTGCCAGCAGCGCACGACAGGGAATGTCTGAAGCTTTCTTT
TRBV28,TRBD1,TRBJ1-5,15,.,CASRTGQGPNQPQHF,TGTGCCAGCAGGACAGGACAGGGTCCAAACCAGCCCCAGCATTTT
TRBV7-2,TRBD1,TRBJ1-1,15,.,CASSLGDRGHTEAFF,TGTGCCAGCAGCTTAGGTGACAGGGGCCACACTGAAGCTTTCTTT
TRBV4-2,.,TRBJ2-7,15,.,CASSQTASLTYEQYF,TGTGCCAGCAGCCAAACCGCGTCTCTAACCTACGAGCAGTACTTC
TRBV28,TRBD1,TRBJ2-7,15,.,CASSFRDRGGYEQYF,TGTGCCAGCAGTTTTAGAGACAGGGGGGGCTACGAGCAGTACTTC
TRBV29-1,.,TRBJ2-7,14,.,CSVGLGPNSYEQYF,TGCAGCGTTGGGCTGGGGCCGAACTCCTACGAGCAGTACTTC
TRBV4-3,.,TRBJ2-3,15,.,CASSQEARGFGAQYF,TGCGCCAGCAGCCAAGAGGCCAGGGGATTCGGTGCGCAGTATTTT
TRBV30,.,TRBJ1-1,15,.,CAWTWRGAPNTEAFF,TGTGCCTGGACCTGGCGGGGGGCGCCGAACACTGAAGCTTTCTTT
TRBV7-6,TRBD2,TRBJ2-2,20,.,CASRGTRGLAGVMNTGELFF,TGTGCCAGCAGGGGGACAAGAGGACTAGCGGGGGTGATGAACACCGGGGAGCTGTTTTTT
TRBV7-2,TRBD2,TRBJ2-7,15,.,CASSLGLAGVDEQYF,TGTGCCAGCAGCTTGGGACTAGCGGGAGTAGACGAGCAGTACTTC
TRBV5-6,.,TRBJ1-2,12,.,CASSPQGYGYTF,TGTGCCAGCAGCCCCCAGGGGTATGGCTACACCTTC
TRBV7-5,.,TRBJ1-1,15,few,CVRSLLQGLTVEAFF,TGTGTCAGAAGCTTGCTTCAGGGCCTCACCGTTGAAGCTTTCTTT
TRBV5-4,.,TRBJ1-5,14,.,CASSLFPENQPQHF,TGTGCCAGCAGCTTGTTTCCAGAAAATCAGCCCCAGCATTTT
TRBV2,TRBD1,TRBJ1-2,13,.,CASSVGTANGYTF,TGTGCCAGCAGTGTGGGGACAGCCAATGGCTACACCTTC
TRBV28,.,TRBJ1-1,16,.,CASSPPSGRGNTEAFF,TGTGCCAGCAGCCCACCCTCCGGCAGGGGGAACACTGAAGCTTTCTTT
TRBV15,.,TRBJ2-2,16,.,CATSRVGRVNTGELFF,TGTGCCACCAGCAGAGTGGGCAGAGTGAACACCGGGGAGCTGTTTTTT
TRBV20-1,.,TRBJ1-6,14,.,CSASRGGRNSPLHF,TGCAGTGCTAGTCGAGGGGGTCGGAATTCACCCCTCCACTTT
TRBV4-1,.,TRBJ2-7,16,.,CASSQDVGDSLYEQYF,TGCGCCAGCAGCCAAGATGTGGGGGACTCTCTCTACGAGCAGTACTTC
TRBV28,.,TRBJ1-6,16,.,CASSPLIQEQNSPLHF,TGTGCCAGCAGTCCCCTTATACAGGAGCAAAATTCACCCCTCCACTTT
TRBV28,.,TRBJ1-1,11,.,CAGGGGTEAFF,TGTGCCGGGGGAGGGGGCACTGAAGCTTTCTTT
TRBV2,TRBD1,TRBJ1-4,15,once,CASSERDRGGEKLFF,TGTGCCAGCAGTGAAAGGGACAGGGGAGGTGAAAAACTGTTTTTT
TRBV9,TRBD2,TRBJ2-1,15,.,CASSPRLAGDNEQFF,TGTGCCAGCAGCCCCAGACTAGCGGGTGACAATGAGCAGTTCTTC
TRBV7-2,TRBD1,TRBJ2-1,13,.,CASSKTGGGEQFF,TGTGCCAGCAGCAAAACAGGGGGTGGAGAGCAGTTCTTC
TRBV4-3,.,TRBJ1-1,14,.,CASSFGQGGTEAFF,TGCGCCAGCAGCTTTGGGCAGGGAGGTACTGAAGCTTTCTTT
TRBV27,TRBD1,TRBJ1-1,15,.,CASRVLGTGDTEAFF,TGTGCCAGCAGGGTATTAGGGACAGGGGACACTGAAGCTTTCTTT
TRBV5-1,.,TRBJ1-4,16,.,CASSLAPRDGREKLFF,TGCGCCAGCAGCTTGGCCCCCCGGGACGGGAGGGAAAAACTGTTTTTT
TRBV19,.,TRBJ1-2,16,.,CASSIGTGSTGYGYTF,TGTGCCAGTAGTATAGGAACAGGCTCCACGGGCTATGGCTACACCTTC
TRBV12-3/TRBV12-4,.,TRBJ1-5,12,.,CASSFGSQPQHF,TGTGCCAGCAGTTTTGGGAGTCAGCCCCAGCATTTT
TRBV19,TRBD2,TRBJ2-1,14,.,CASSIRGLGGEQFF,TGTGCCAGTAGTATAAGGGGACTAGGGGGTGAGCAGTTCTTC
TRBV4-3,.,TRBJ1-1,15,.,CASSQDLAWNTEAFF,TGCGCCAGCAGCCAAGATTTGGCCTGGAACACTGAAGCTTTCTTT
TRBV2,TRBD1,TRBJ2-7,14,.,CASSDGQGPYEQYF,TGTGCCAGCAGTGACGGACAGGGGCCCTACGAGCAGTACTTC
TRBV19,TRBD2,TRBJ2-3,21,.,CASSIGRGLLAGGRNPDTQYF,TGTGCCAGTAGTATTGGCAGGGGGCTACTAGCGGGAGGGCGAAACCCAGATACGCAGTATTTT
TRBV2,.,TRBJ2-7,13,.,CARSPGRDYEQYF,TGTGCCAGATCCCCTGGTCGGGACTACGAGCAGTACTTC
TRBV7-2,.,TRBJ1-5,15,.,CASSLSSSSNQPQHF,TGTGCCAGCAGCTTAAGCTCGAGTAGCAATCAGCCCCAGCATTTT
TRBV5-1,.,TRBJ1-6,14,.,CASNLGQSNSPLHF,TGCGCCAGCAACCTGGGGCAGAGTAATTCACCCCTCCACTTT
TRBV30,TRBD1,TRBJ1-1,14,.,CACPRRTGNTEAFF,TGTGCCTGCCCTAGGAGGACAGGGAACACTGAAGCTTTCTTT
TRBV5-1,.,TRBJ1-5,15,.,CASSPGGTSRQPQHF,TGCGCCAGCAGCCCTGGGGGCACGTCCCGTCAGCCCCAGCATTTT
TRBV18,TRBD1,TRBJ2-7,14,.,CASSPGTGPYEQYF,TGTGCCAGCTCACCCGGGACAGGACCCTACGAGCAGTACTTC
TRBV6-2/TRBV6-3,.,TRBJ2-1,14,.,CASSSTARGNEQFF,TGTGCCAGCAGTTCCACCGCCAGGGGCAATGAGCAGTTCTTC
TRBV9,.,TRBJ1-5,20,.,CASSQPQRSSEEVSNQPQHF,TGTGCCAGCAGCCAACCGCAGCGTAGCTCAGAAGAAGTTAGCAATCAGCCCCAGCATTTT